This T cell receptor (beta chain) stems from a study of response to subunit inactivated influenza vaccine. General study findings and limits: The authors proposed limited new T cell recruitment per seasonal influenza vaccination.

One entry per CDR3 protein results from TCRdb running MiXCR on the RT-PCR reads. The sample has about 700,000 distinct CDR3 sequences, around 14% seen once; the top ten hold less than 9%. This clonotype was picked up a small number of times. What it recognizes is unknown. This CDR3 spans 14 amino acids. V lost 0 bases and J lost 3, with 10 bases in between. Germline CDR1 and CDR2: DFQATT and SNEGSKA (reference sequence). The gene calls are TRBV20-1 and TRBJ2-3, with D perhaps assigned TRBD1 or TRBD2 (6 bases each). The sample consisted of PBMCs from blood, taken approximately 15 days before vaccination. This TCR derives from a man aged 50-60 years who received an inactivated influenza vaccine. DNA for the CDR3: TGCAGTGCTAGAGAGGGGGGCCGTACAGATACGCAGTATTTT. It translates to CSAREGGRTDTQYF.